Described below is a single TCR beta chain sequence and its context. Its antigen remains unidentified. This specimen belongs to a study of cytomegalovirus exposure and HLA in healthy donors. General study points: Most TCRs appeared rarely, but some public TCRs recurred in many donors.

The study ran its PCR with 60 Vbeta and 13 Jbeta primers. Method: immunoSEQ multiplex PCR; TCRdb's copy keeps in-frame clones and lacks some. The table lists 100,000 or so clones, roughly 85% of them singletons. The source is a woman in her 40s in good health and CMV-seronegative. Specimen: PBMCs.

The CDR3 loop reads CASSQDLTGITVGPSHNYGYTF. The CDR3 DNA follows: TGCGCCAGCAGCCAAGATCTGACAGGGATTACCGTCGGCCCGTCCCATAACTATGGCTACACCTTC. V gene TRBV4-3 combines with J gene TRBJ1-2; TRBD1 agrees at 7 bases. The CDR3 runs 22 residues. V gave up 0 bases and J gave up 1 base; unmatched junction bases: 23. CDR1 is LGHNA and CDR2 is YSLEER in the germline V gene.